This TCR beta chain was profiled in a study of blood T cell repertoires in COVID-19. Study information: Nucleic acid was either cDNA or gDNA, and it came from T cells, B-cell-depleted T cells, or PBMCs.

Per the authors' pipeline: The authors estimated nucleated cell counts from reference gene primer amplification. Assay: immunoSEQ multiplex PCR; the TCRdb copy retains only in-frame clones and omits some. Clone size and the V and J calls come from that table; the DNA yielded D and trimming. The data show some 210,000 clones, roughly nine tenths seen once. The CDR3 runs to 14 residues. Trimming cost V 8 bases and J 3 bases; bases outside gene matches: 5. The germline V gene has CDR1 MDHEN and CDR2 SYDVKM. Sample: peripheral blood. The chain employs TRBV28 and TRBJ2-4, with 9 bases lining up with TRBD2. The receptor's source is a man aged 55-75 years with COVID-19, enrolled during active disease. The CDR3 loop is CASAETSGKNIQYF. DNA for the CDR3: TGTGCCAGCGCCGAGACTAGCGGCAAAAACATTCAGTACTTC.